Listed below are T cell receptor beta chains from one sample, sequenced in a study of T cell repertoires in cytomegalovirus infection. TCRdb redid the calling of the reads with MiXCR, one entry per CDR3 protein. The sample lists hundreds of thousands of distinct CDR3 sequences, over 7.5% occurring once. Sequenced input: PBMCs. The receptors shown here come from a human donor in good health (CMV status not recorded). Some clones in this sample may be carry-over from other donors' samples. The CDR3 runs from the conserved cysteine through the conserved F or W. D genes are given only for firm matches. Clone size is stated in some rows and not others, as once, few, many or a class when expanded.

DNA	CDR3	V	J	D	size
TGTGCCAGCAGCATTACTCGGGACAGGGGGCGCAATGAGCAGTTCTTC	CASSITRDRGRNEQFF	TRBV7-9	TRBJ2-1	TRBD1	-
TGTGCCAGCAGCTTAAGAAGCGGGAGAGGGTACGAGCAGTACTTC	CASSLRSGRGYEQYF	TRBV7-6	TRBJ2-7	TRBD2	-
TGTGCCAGCAGCTTGGACGACAGGGGGATTTTTTACACCTTC	CASSLDDRGIFYTF	TRBV5-5	TRBJ1-2	TRBD1	-
TGTGCCACCAGTAATCAGCCCCAGCATTTT	CATSNQPQHF	TRBV6-1	TRBJ1-5	-	few
TGTGCCAGCTCACTGTATTCCAGCGGGGGCCTTTACAATGAGCAGTTCTTC	CASSLYSSGGLYNEQFF	TRBV18	TRBJ2-1	TRBD2	many
TGTGCCAGCAGCTCCGGATGGGGAACAGATACGCAGTATTTT	CASSSGWGTDTQYF	TRBV11-2	TRBJ2-3	-	-
TGTGCCAGTGGACAGGGAAAGGAGCCCCAGCATTTT	CASGQGKEPQHF	TRBV6-6	TRBJ1-5	TRBD1	few
TGTGCCAGCAGTTTCTTGGGACAGGGATCTGGCTACACCTTC	CASSFLGQGSGYTF	TRBV12-3/TRBV12-4	TRBJ1-2	TRBD1	-
TGTGCCAGCAGCATAACAGCCACCGGGGAGCTGTTTTTT	CASSITATGELFF	TRBV7-3	TRBJ2-2	-	-
TGTGCCAGCCCCCCCCCGGGACAGGGGAAAGGGGCAGATACGCAGTATTTT	CASPPPGQGKGADTQYF	TRBV5-4	TRBJ2-3	TRBD1	-
TGTGCCACCAGCAGAGATTCGGGGGACAGGGGAACCATTTATGGCTACACCTTC	CATSRDSGDRGTIYGYTF	TRBV15	TRBJ1-2	TRBD1	-
TGTGCCAGCAGCTTAGTGACAGGCCGGCGTGAAGCTTTCTTT	CASSLVTGRREAFF	TRBV7-2	TRBJ1-1	-	many
TGTGCCATCAGTGAGTCCTACAAGAACACTGAAGCTTTCTTT	CAISESYKNTEAFF	TRBV10-3	TRBJ1-1	-	-
TGTGCCAGCAGGCCCTTAGCCAAAAACATTCAGTACTTC	CASRPLAKNIQYF	TRBV6-2/TRBV6-3	TRBJ2-4	-	once
TGTGCCAGCAGTGTTGACGCTCGCGAGACCCAGTACTTC	CASSVDARETQYF	TRBV2	TRBJ2-5	-	few
TGTGCCAGCAGCTTACCGGGAGCCGGGACGAACAATGAGCAGTTCTTC	CASSLPGAGTNNEQFF	TRBV7-2	TRBJ2-1	-	many
TGTGCCAGCAGCTATCTCTGGACAGGGGACGGAGAGACCCAGTACTTC	CASSYLWTGDGETQYF	TRBV28	TRBJ2-5	TRBD1	-
TGTGCCAGCAGCTTATACGGGGGCGGGGAAAAACTGTTTTTT	CASSLYGGGEKLFF	TRBV7-8	TRBJ1-4	-	many
TGTGCCAGCAGTTTTTTGGGCACGTCTGGAAACACCATATATTTT	CASSFLGTSGNTIYF	TRBV28	TRBJ1-3	-	-
TGTGCCAGCAGCTTCTTAAAACAGGGAACTGGGGCCAACGTCCTGACTTTC	CASSFLKQGTGANVLTF	TRBV5-6	TRBJ2-6	-	-
TGTGCCAGTAGCCTGGGACCGGGACTCCCAAATGAGCAGTTCTTC	CASSLGPGLPNEQFF	TRBV19	TRBJ2-1	-	many
TGTGCCAGCATCCGTCCGGCGGGAGGAACCCACGAGCAGTACTTC	CASIRPAGGTHEQYF	TRBV11-2	TRBJ2-7	TRBD2	few
TGCAGTGCTAGTACAGGGGAGACTGAAGCTTTCTTT	CSASTGETEAFF	TRBV20-1	TRBJ1-1	TRBD1	-
TGTGCCAGCAGCCAGTGGGACCCCTATGGCTACACCTTC	CASSQWDPYGYTF	TRBV14	TRBJ1-2	-	-
TGTGCCAGCGAGCTCGGGCCTTTTGACGAAGAGCAGTACTTC	CASELGPFDEEQYF	TRBV5-5	TRBJ2-7	-	-
TGTGCCAGCAGCTCCTTGGGGAGCCCACTGGCAGATACGCAGTATTTT	CASSSLGSPLADTQYF	TRBV7-6	TRBJ2-3	-	-
TGTGCCAGTCGGAGGGACGGCGGATCAACTAATGAAAAACTGTTTTTT	CASRRDGGSTNEKLFF	TRBV19	TRBJ1-4	-	many
TGTGCCAGCAGTTACAGGGGGCTAAGAGGGGTAAACATTCAGTACTTC	CASSYRGLRGVNIQYF	TRBV28	TRBJ2-4	TRBD1	once
TGTGCCAGCAGTTATAAACTAGCGGGGGAGCAGTTCTTC	CASSYKLAGEQFF	TRBV6-5	TRBJ2-1	TRBD2	many
TGTGCCAGCAGCTTACTGACAGGGACGCATAGGAACTATGGCTACACCTTC	CASSLLTGTHRNYGYTF	TRBV7-2	TRBJ1-2	TRBD1	many
TGTGCCAGCAGCACGGGGGTGACTAGCAATCAGCCCCAGCATTTT	CASSTGVTSNQPQHF	TRBV7-2	TRBJ1-5	-	many
TGTGCCATCAGTGACGCCCGGGACAGGGGGGATACGCAGTATTTT	CAISDARDRGDTQYF	TRBV10-3	TRBJ2-3	TRBD1	-
TGCAGTGCTCCCCCTACAGGTTCTGATCAGCCCCAGCATTTT	CSAPPTGSDQPQHF	TRBV20-1	TRBJ1-5	-	few
TGCGCCAGCAGCCAATTGACTAGCGGCTATACGCAGTATTTT	CASSQLTSGYTQYF	TRBV4-3	TRBJ2-3	TRBD2	few
TGTGCCAGCAGCCAAGATCGATGGACTAGCGGGGCCAATGAGCAGTTCTTC	CASSQDRWTSGANEQFF	TRBV4-2	TRBJ2-1	TRBD2	many
TGTGCCAGCAGCCGCGGCTGGGACGGATTCTACGAGCAGTACTTC	CASSRGWDGFYEQYF	TRBV4-2	TRBJ2-7	-	many
TGTGCCAGCAACTATGGGGGAGAAAAACTGTTTTTT	CASNYGGEKLFF	TRBV12-3/TRBV12-4	TRBJ1-4	-	-
TGCGCCAGCAGCTTGGAGTCATATAATTCACCCCTCCACTTT	CASSLESYNSPLHF	TRBV5-1	TRBJ1-6	-	many
TGTGCCAGCAGTTCACTCCAGCGGCTTCAAGAGACCCAGTACTTC	CASSSLQRLQETQYF	TRBV28	TRBJ2-5	-	few
TGTGCCAGCAATCCGGCGGGAGGCTATGGCTACACCTTC	CASNPAGGYGYTF	TRBV12-3/TRBV12-4	TRBJ1-2	-	few
TGTGCCAGCAGCTTAGATCGTACGACCGGGGAGCTGTTTTTT	CASSLDRTTGELFF	TRBV7-9	TRBJ2-2	-	many
TGTGCCTGGAGTCCGCAGGGGACTGAAAAACTGTTTTTT	CAWSPQGTEKLFF	TRBV30	TRBJ1-4	-	many
TGTGCCAGCAGTTTCGATACGGCAGGATCAAGCTCCTATAATTCACCCCTCCACTTT	CASSFDTAGSSSYNSPLHF	TRBV12-3/TRBV12-4	TRBJ1-6	-	-
TGTGCCAGCAGTTACTCCACTAGAATACTTACCGGGGAGCTGTTTTTT	CASSYSTRILTGELFF	TRBV6-5	TRBJ2-2	-	many
TGTGCCAGTAGTACGGGACAGGCTAGGATGTCCTATGGCTACACCTTC	CASSTGQARMSYGYTF	TRBV19	TRBJ1-2	TRBD1	-
TGTGCCAGCAGGGAGAGCTCCTATAATTCACCCCTCCACTTT	CASRESSYNSPLHF	TRBV6-1	TRBJ1-6	-	-
TGTGCCACCAGTGATCAAGGTATAGGCGAGCAGTACTTC	CATSDQGIGEQYF	TRBV24-1	TRBJ2-7	-	few
TGTGCCAGCAGTTTAGGTCGAGACGGCTACACCTTC	CASSLGRDGYTF	TRBV28	TRBJ1-2	-	many
TGTGCCAGCTCACGCGCGGGCGCTGAAGCTTTCTTT	CASSRAGAEAFF	TRBV18	TRBJ1-1	-	-
TGTGCCAGCAGTGAAGACTCGGGGGCACGTCAACCCAGGGATACGCAGTATTTT	CASSEDSGARQPRDTQYF	TRBV2	TRBJ2-3	-	few
TGTGCCAGCAGTGAAAGATTAACGGGGGCCAAAAACATTCAGTACTTC	CASSERLTGAKNIQYF	TRBV2	TRBJ2-4	-	-
TGTGCCAGCAGTTACTCGTACGATACCTACGAGCAGTACTTC	CASSYSYDTYEQYF	TRBV6-5	TRBJ2-7	-	few
TGTGCCAGCAGCCCGAGTGCAAACTATGGCTACACCTTC	CASSPSANYGYTF	TRBV12-3/TRBV12-4	TRBJ1-2	-	-
TGCAGTGCTAGCGCCGACCTCGATCGCAATCAGCCCCAGCATTTT	CSASADLDRNQPQHF	TRBV20-1	TRBJ1-5	-	few